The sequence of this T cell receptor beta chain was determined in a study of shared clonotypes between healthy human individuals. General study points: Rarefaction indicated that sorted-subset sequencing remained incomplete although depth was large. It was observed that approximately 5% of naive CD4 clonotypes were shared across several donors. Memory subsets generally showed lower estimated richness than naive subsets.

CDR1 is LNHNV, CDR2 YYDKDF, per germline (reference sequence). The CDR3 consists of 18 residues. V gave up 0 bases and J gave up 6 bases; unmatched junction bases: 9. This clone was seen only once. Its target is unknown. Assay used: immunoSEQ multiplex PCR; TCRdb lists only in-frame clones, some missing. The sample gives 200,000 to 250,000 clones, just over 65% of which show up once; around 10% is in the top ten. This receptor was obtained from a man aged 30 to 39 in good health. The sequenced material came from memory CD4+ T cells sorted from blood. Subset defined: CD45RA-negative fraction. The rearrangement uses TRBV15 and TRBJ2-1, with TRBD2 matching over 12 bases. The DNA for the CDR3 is TGTGCCACCAGCAGAGAAACTAGCGGGAGGAGCCGAGGCAATGAGCAGTTCTTC. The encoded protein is CATSRETSGRSRGNEQFF.